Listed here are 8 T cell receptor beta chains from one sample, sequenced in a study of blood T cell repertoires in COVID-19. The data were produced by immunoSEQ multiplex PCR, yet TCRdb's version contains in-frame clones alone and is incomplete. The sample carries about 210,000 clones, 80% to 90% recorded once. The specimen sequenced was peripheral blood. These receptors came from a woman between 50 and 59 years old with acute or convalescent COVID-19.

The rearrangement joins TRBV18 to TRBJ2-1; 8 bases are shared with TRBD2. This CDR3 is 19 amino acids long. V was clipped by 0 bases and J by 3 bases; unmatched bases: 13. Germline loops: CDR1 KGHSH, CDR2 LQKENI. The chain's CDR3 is CASSPPPGAGRAGYNEQFF. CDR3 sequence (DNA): TGTGCCAGCTCACCACCACCCGGGGCCGGGAGGGCCGGCTACAATGAGCAGTTCTTC.

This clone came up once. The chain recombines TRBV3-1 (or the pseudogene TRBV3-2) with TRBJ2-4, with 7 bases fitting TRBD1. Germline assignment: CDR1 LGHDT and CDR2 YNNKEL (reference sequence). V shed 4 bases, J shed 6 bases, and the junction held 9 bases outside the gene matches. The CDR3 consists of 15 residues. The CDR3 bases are TGTGCCAGCAGCCTCGAGGGGGCCAGGGGAAACATTCAGTACTTC. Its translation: CASSLEGARGNIQYF.

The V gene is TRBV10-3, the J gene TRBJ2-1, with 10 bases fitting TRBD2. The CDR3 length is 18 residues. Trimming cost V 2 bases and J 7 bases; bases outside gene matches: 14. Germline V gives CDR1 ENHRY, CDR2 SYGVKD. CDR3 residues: CAISEGGWASGSENEQFF. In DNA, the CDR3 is TGTGCCATCAGTGAGGGGGGTTGGGCTAGCGGGAGTGAAAATGAGCAGTTCTTC.

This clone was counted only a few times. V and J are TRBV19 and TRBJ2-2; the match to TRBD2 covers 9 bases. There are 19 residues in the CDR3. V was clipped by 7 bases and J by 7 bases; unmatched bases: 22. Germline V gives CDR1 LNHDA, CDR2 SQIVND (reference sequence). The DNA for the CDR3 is TGTGCCAGTAATCCTCGGAGGGGTTTGGCGGGAGGGCCAGTCGGGGAGCTGTTTTTT. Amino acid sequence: CASNPRRGLAGGPVGELFF.

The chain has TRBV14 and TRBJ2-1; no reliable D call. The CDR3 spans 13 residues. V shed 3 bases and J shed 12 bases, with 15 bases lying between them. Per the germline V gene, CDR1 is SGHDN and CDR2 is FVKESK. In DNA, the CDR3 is TGTGCCAGCAGCCAGGCCACGACGGGTGGGCAGTTCTTC. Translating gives CASSQATTGGQFF.

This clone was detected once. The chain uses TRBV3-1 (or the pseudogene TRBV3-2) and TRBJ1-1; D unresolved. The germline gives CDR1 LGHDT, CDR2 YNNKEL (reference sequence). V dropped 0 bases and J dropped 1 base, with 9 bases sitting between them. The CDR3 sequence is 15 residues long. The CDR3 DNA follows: TGTGCCAGCAGCCAAGATATGTCCGGGAACACTGAAGCTTTCTTT. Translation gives CASSQDMSGNTEAFF.

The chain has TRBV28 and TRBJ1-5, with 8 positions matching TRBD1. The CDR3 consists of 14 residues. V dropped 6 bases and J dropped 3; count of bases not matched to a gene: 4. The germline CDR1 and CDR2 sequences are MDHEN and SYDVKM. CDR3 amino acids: CASRSGGNNQPQHF. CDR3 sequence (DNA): TGTGCCAGCAGGTCAGGGGGCAACAATCAGCCCCAGCATTTT.

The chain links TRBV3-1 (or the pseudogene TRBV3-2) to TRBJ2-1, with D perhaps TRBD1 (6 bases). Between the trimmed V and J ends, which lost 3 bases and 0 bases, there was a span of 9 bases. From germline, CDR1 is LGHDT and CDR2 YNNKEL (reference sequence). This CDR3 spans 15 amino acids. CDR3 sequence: CASSHTGYSYNEQFF. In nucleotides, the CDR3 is TGTGCCAGCAGCCATACAGGGTACTCCTACAATGAGCAGTTCTTC.